This paragraph reports one T cell receptor beta chain. Its antigen remains unidentified. The record has no base qualities; no much larger clone is one base away. RNA was extracted using the RNeasy kit, and about 0.45 to 1 ug of the RNA was reverse transcribed with random hexamers. The immunoSEQ multiplex PCR assay, covering 54 Vbeta and 13 Jbeta segments, was used to amplify TCR beta CDR3 regions. To correct PCR amplification bias, a synthetic template baseline was used for both primer optimization and computational correction. Under the source paper's analysis protocol: Reads were annotated to V, D and J genes per IMGT and analyzed with immunoSEQ Analyzer, keeping only productive sequences. Clonality was computed as one minus Shannon entropy normalized by log2 of the number of productive unique sequences. For each patient and control, public and private clones were evaluated among the 100 most prevalent clones. Clones were defined as Susac-specific when absent from the healthy and MS cohorts, from about 1,100 published viral clones and from other ImmuneACCESS disease sequences. TCRdb reran the public reads through fastp at Q25 and MiXCR, keeping productive beta chains. Records with the same CDR3 protein are collapsed into one entry carrying the most frequent genes and DNA. Clone size and V and J calls follow TCRdb, not the original study. The sample profile shows some 300,000 distinct CDR3 sequences; roughly 85% of them were found once. The ten top clones hold 0.21% of the sample.

Clipping removes 8 bases from V and 5 bases from J, with 11 as the unmatched junction base count. There are 15 amino acids in the CDR3, from cysteine to phenylalanine inclusive. Only the CDR3 part of the read is kept: 45 bases, read in frame from the first base. CDR1 and CDR2 (MDHEN, SYDVKM) derive from the germline V gene. The data were taken from a study of CD8 T cells in Susac syndrome (dated 2019 in TCRdb). Concerning the study at large: Repertoire sequencing was used to test whether CD8+ T cell activation and differentiation in Susac syndrome was antigen driven. The study compared CD8+ T cell repertoire clonality among 12 healthy donors, around 14 Susac syndrome patients and fewer than 19 multiple sclerosis patients.

Paper-wide results and their limitations: The study acknowledged that relatively few individuals were included in the TCR sequencing and HLA analysis.

Peripheral blood CD8+ and CD4+ T cells from healthy donors, Susac syndrome patients and multiple sclerosis patients were profiled using high-throughput TCR beta sequencing. Multiple sclerosis controls were treatment-naive patients with stable or active relapsing-remitting disease fulfilling revised McDonald criteria. Bulk CD8+ and CD4+ T cells were purified by magnetic negative isolation, while CD8+ TEMRA cells were enriched using FACS. Blood was collected in EDTA tubes and processed within 24 hours, with PBMCs isolated through density gradient centrifugation. PBMCs intended for TCR sequencing were cryopreserved in liquid nitrogen and were subsequently thawed in a 37 degrees C water bath. Purity of sorted or isolated CD4+, CD8+ and CD8+ TEMRA cells was at least 90%.

Sequencing was performed on CD8+ T cells from PBMCs. The chain employs TRBV28 and TRBJ2-2; 7 central bases correspond to TRBD2. This sequence was found in a human donor with multiple sclerosis. The nucleotide sequence reads as follows: TGTGCCAGCGGATTCATCAGGGAGGGGACCGGGGAGCTGTTTTTT. This sequence encodes CASGFIREGTGELFF.